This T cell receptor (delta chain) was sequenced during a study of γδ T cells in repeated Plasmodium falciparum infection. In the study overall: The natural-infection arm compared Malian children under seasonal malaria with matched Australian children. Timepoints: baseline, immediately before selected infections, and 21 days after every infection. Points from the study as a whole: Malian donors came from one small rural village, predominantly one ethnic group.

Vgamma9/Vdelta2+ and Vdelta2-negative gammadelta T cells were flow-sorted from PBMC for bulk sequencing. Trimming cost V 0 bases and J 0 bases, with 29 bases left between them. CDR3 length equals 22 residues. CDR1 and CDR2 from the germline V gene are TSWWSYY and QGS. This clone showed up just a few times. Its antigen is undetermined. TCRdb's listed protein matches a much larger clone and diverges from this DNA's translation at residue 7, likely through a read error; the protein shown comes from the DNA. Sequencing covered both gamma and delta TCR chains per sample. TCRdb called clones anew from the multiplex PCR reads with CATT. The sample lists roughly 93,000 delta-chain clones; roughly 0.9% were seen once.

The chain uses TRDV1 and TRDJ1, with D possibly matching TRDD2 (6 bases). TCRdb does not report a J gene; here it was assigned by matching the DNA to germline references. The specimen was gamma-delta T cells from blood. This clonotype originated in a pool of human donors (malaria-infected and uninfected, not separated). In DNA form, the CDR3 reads TGTGCTCTTGGGGAACTTACTCCTACGGCTGGGACACCGTCGAAGTACACCGATAAACTCATCTTT. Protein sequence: CALGELTPTAGTPSKYTDKLIF.